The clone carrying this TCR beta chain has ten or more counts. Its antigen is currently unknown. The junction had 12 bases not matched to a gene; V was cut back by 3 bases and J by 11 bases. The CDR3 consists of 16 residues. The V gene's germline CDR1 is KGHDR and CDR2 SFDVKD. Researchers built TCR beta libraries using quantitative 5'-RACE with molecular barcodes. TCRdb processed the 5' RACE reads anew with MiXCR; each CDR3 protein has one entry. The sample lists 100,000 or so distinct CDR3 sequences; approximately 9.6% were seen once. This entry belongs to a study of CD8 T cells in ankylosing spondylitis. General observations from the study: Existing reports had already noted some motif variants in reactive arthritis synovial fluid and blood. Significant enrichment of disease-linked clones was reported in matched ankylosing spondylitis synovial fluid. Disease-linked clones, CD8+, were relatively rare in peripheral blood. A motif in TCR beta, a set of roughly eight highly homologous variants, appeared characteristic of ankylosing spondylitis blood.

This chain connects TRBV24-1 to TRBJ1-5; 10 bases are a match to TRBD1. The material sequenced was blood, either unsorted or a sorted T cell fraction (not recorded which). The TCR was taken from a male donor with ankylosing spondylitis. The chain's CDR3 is CATSDPNGQGDGAQHF. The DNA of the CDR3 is TGTGCCACCAGTGATCCGAATGGACAGGGGGACGGGGCCCAGCATTTT.